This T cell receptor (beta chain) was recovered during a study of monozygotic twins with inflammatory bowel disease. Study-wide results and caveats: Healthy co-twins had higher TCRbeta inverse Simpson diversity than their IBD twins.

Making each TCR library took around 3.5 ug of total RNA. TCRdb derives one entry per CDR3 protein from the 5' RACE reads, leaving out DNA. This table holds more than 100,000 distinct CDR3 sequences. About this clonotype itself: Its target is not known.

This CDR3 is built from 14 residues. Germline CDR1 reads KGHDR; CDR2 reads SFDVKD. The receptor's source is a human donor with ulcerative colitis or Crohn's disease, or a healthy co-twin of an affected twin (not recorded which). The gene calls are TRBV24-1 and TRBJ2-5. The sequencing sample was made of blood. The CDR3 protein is CATSDPTVGETQYF.